These 9 T cell receptor beta chains came from one sample sequenced in a study of blood T cells in healthy people across ages. Next came a second PCR, run for about 7 to 12 cycles, which used a sample-barcoded 5' primer along with a J-beta primer mix. TCRdb re-called the 5' RACE reads through MiXCR, storing one row per CDR3 protein. The table records approximately 780,000 distinct CDR3 sequences, about 26% of them present only once. The sample was also reused in another study, on T cells of mothers and their children.

Specimen: blood. The origin of the receptors is a boy aged 5 to 17 in good health.

This clonotype was detected a few times. CDR3 bases: TGTGCCAGCAGTGAGAGACTAGCGGGGGCACCGGGGGATGAGCAGTTCTTC. It translates to CASSERLAGAPGDEQFF. The chain has TRBV25-1 and TRBJ2-1, with 12 bases that match TRBD2. Trimming cost V 3 bases and J 8 bases; bases outside gene matches: 11. The CDR3 consists of 17 residues. Germline V gives CDR1 MGHDK, CDR2 SYGVNS.

V usage is TRBV12-3 or TRBV12-4 and J usage is TRBJ1-1; no firm D call. The V end was cut by 0 bases, the J end by 9 bases, with 8 bases between. This CDR3 contains 12 residues. CDR3 DNA sequence: TGTGCCAGCAGTTTAGCCGGGCCGAAAGCTTTCTTT. This encodes CASSLAGPKAFF.

This clonotype was picked up a small number of times. This chain connects TRBV19 to TRBJ2-3, with D perhaps TRBD2 (5 bases). The germline V gene encodes CDR1 LNHDA and CDR2 SQIVND (reference sequence). The CDR3 loop spans 14 amino acids. Trimming took 4 bases from V and 3 from J, leaving 11 bases between them. Here the CDR3 reads CASSRAAETDTQYF. CDR3 coding DNA: TGTGCCAGTAGTAGAGCGGCCGAAACAGATACGCAGTATTTT.

This rearrangement joins TRBV9 to TRBJ1-6, with 7 bases matching TRBD1. The germline V gene encodes CDR1 SGDLS and CDR2 YYNGEE. This CDR3 region has 15 residues. The V segment lost 2 bases and the J segment 7 bases; nucleotides outside the gene matches: 6. In nucleotides, the CDR3 is TGTGCCAGCAGCGTTAAAGGGGGCGGAAATTCACCCCTCCACTTT. This encodes CASSVKGGGNSPLHF.

This clonotype was detected only a few times. The chain has TRBV11-2 and TRBJ2-5; the match to TRBD2 covers 10 bases. Trimming took 7 bases from V and 4 from J; bases not matched to a gene: 12. This CDR3 is 16 amino acids long. Germline values: CDR1 SGHAT, CDR2 FQNNGV. CDR3 loop: CASTEPLAGEGETQYF. CDR3 bases: TGTGCCAGCACCGAACCTCTAGCGGGGGAGGGAGAGACCCAGTACTTC.

This chain uses TRBV4-3 with TRBJ1-2, with D possibly TRBD1 on 5 matching bases. Germline V CDR1 and CDR2: LGHNA, YSLEER. The CDR3 spans 16 residues. V lost 2 bases, J lost 1 base, and 14 bases lay in between. CDR3 bases: TGCGCCAGCAGCCAAATTAACCGGGGCCATAACTATGGCTACACCTTC. This translates into CASSQINRGHNYGYTF.

This chain uses TRBV15 with TRBJ2-1, with D possibly being TRBD2 (5 bases). The CDR3 has 15 amino acids. The germline gives CDR1 LNHNV, CDR2 YYDKDF (reference sequence). V gave up 1 base and J gave up 0 bases, with 7 bases separating them. CDR3: CATSRAGSSYNEQFF. CDR3 DNA sequence: TGTGCCACCAGCAGAGCTGGGAGCTCCTACAATGAGCAGTTCTTC.

The chain employs TRBV20-1 and TRBJ1-4; 7 nucleotides match TRBD1. The CDR3 is made up of 16 amino acids. The germline V gene encodes CDR1 DFQATT and CDR2 SNEGSKA (reference sequence). Trimming took 3 bases from V and 4 from J; bases not matched to a gene: 11. DNA for the CDR3: TGCAGTGCTAGTCCATCCACAGGGGCTCTTAATGAAAAACTGTTTTTT. It translates to CSASPSTGALNEKLFF.

There are a few counts of this clonotype. This chain uses TRBV14 with TRBJ2-5; 9 bases map to TRBD1. V lost 3 bases to trimming and J lost 2 bases; unmatched junction nucleotides: 7. The length of the CDR3 is 16 residues. Germline V lookup: CDR1 SGHDN, CDR2 FVKESK. The CDR3 loop reads CASSQTGGGRQETQYF. The CDR3 region has the DNA TGTGCCAGCAGCCAGACAGGGGGGGGACGGCAAGAGACCCAGTACTTC.